Reported below is one T cell receptor beta chain. Its specificity is unknown. These data originate in a study of T cell responses to AZD1222 COVID-19 vaccine. Study conclusions and caveats: Donors skewed white British and female; clonal diversity was possibly underestimated.

With 0 bases removed from V and 10 bases from J, the gap between germline ends came to 16 bases. Germline CDR1 and CDR2: GTSNPN and SVGIG (reference sequence). The CDR3 is made up of 15 amino acids. Measured with immunoSEQ multiplex PCR; TCRdb has only the in-frame clones, and not every one. The sample lists around 71,000 clones; 75% to 85% were seen once. J is TRBJ1-6 and V is TRBV30; D not resolved. The source is an adult who received the AZD1222 COVID-19 vaccine. This specimen consisted of peripheral blood, obtained 28 days after the second AZD1222 dose. CDR3 sequence reads: CAWSVISPGNSPLHF. The DNA of the CDR3 is TGTGCCTGGAGTGTAATTTCGCCGGGAAACTCACCCCTCCACTTT.